This is a list of T cell receptor beta chains from one sample in a study of blood T cells in healthy people across ages. Each CDR3 protein gets one entry after TCRdb re-called the 5' RACE reads with MiXCR. The repertoire holds about 940,000 distinct CDR3 sequences, with about 44% as singletons. Sequences were obtained from blood. The receptors stem from a man aged 25 to 40 in good health. Both conserved end residues are part of each CDR3. The D gene is left open where the match is weak. Not every row has a clone size; where given, it reads once, few, many or a size class.

TRBV5-6,TRBJ2-1,19,TRBD1,-,CASSLDVGQGLYSYNEQFF,TGTGCCAGCAGCTTAGATGTGGGACAGGGGCTCTACTCCTACAATGAGCAGTTCTTC
TRBV5-6,TRBJ2-1,15,-,-,CASSLAAYKGNEQFF,TGTGCCAGCAGCTTGGCCGCATACAAGGGCAATGAGCAGTTCTTC
TRBV6-5,TRBJ2-7,14,TRBD1,-,CASSYGRGPYEQYF,TGTGCCAGCAGTTACGGCAGGGGGCCCTACGAGCAGTACTTC
TRBV4-1,TRBJ2-5,17,-,-,CASSQESSQSHVETQYF,TGCGCCAGCAGCCAAGAATCCTCCCAGTCCCATGTAGAGACCCAGTACTTC
TRBV3-1,TRBJ2-3,15,-,few,CASSPYPGGTDTQYF,TGTGCCAGCAGCCCCTACCCCGGAGGCACAGATACGCAGTATTTT
TRBV5-1,TRBJ2-1,12,-,once,CASSGGSDEQFF,TGCGCCAGCAGCGGGGGGAGCGATGAGCAGTTCTTC
TRBV14,TRBJ2-2,15,-,-,CASSGLQGYTGELFF,TGTGCCAGCAGCGGGTTGCAGGGCTACACCGGGGAGCTGTTTTTT
TRBV10-3,TRBJ2-1,14,-,-,CATRGASNYNEQFF,TGTGCCACGAGGGGAGCTTCCAATTACAATGAGCAGTTCTTC
TRBV28,TRBJ2-7,15,TRBD1,few,CASSQPGQGISEQYF,TGTGCCAGCAGTCAACCGGGACAGGGCATATCAGAGCAGTACTTC
TRBV4-2,TRBJ2-3,17,TRBD2,-,CASSQGETSGGTDTQYF,TGTGCCAGCAGCCAAGGAGAGACTAGCGGGGGTACAGATACGCAGTATTTT
TRBV7-9,TRBJ2-3,13,TRBD1,once,CASSDRGTDTQNF,TGTGCCAGCAGCGACAGGGGAACAGATACGCAGAATTTT
TRBV29-1,TRBJ2-7,14,-,-,CSVDGQGSYNEQYF,TGCAGCGTTGATGGGCAGGGCTCCTACAATGAGCAGTACTTC
TRBV4-3,TRBJ1-5,14,-,-,CASSQDKGHQPQHF,TGCGCCAGCAGCCAAGATAAGGGCCATCAGCCCCAGCATTTT
TRBV24-1,TRBJ2-7,15,TRBD1,-,CATSDPGQFPSEQYF,TGTGCCACCAGTGACCCGGGACAGTTTCCCTCCGAGCAGTACTTC
TRBV12-3/TRBV12-4,TRBJ1-1,15,TRBD1,few,CASSLNRGEGTEAFF,TGTGCCAGCAGCCTAAACAGGGGCGAGGGCACTGAAGCTTTCTTT
TRBV7-9,TRBJ2-5,19,TRBD1,-,CASSLPTGVTERLQETQYF,TGTGCCAGCAGCTTGCCGACAGGGGTTACCGAACGTCTTCAAGAGACCCAGTACTTC
TRBV6-6,TRBJ2-1,13,-,few,CASREGLANEQFF,TGTGCCAGCAGGGAGGGGTTGGCGAATGAGCAGTTCTTC
TRBV10-3,TRBJ2-6,19,TRBD1,-,CAISEAGQGRSSGANVLTF,TGTGCCATCAGTGAGGCGGGACAGGGGAGGTCCTCTGGGGCCAACGTCCTGACTTTC
TRBV27,TRBJ2-2,13,-,-,CASSLPVAGSLFF,TGTGCCAGCAGTTTACCTGTGGCCGGGAGTCTGTTTTTT
TRBV5-1,TRBJ2-1,14,-,-,CASSSAGSLVEQFF,TGCGCCAGCAGCTCCGCGGGCAGTTTGGTTGAGCAGTTCTTC
TRBV27,TRBJ1-2,15,TRBD1,-,CASSVEQGAIYGYTF,TGTGCCAGCAGTGTCGAACAGGGGGCGATTTATGGCTACACCTTC
TRBV20-1,TRBJ2-5,14,-,-,CSARDMAGQETQYF,TGCAGTGCTAGAGATATGGCGGGGCAAGAGACCCAGTACTTC
TRBV30,TRBJ1-2,11,TRBD1,-,CAWGQGHGYTF,TGTGCCTGGGGACAGGGTCATGGCTACACCTTC
TRBV7-3,TRBJ2-1,16,-,-,CASSFNARGTYNEQFF,TGTGCCAGCAGCTTTAATGCGAGGGGAACCTACAATGAGCAGTTCTTC
TRBV7-2,TRBJ2-5,17,TRBD2,-,CASSLHLTSGGQETQYF,TGTGCCAGCAGCTTACACTTGACTAGCGGGGGCCAAGAGACCCAGTACTTC
TRBV6-5,TRBJ1-2,13,-,-,CASSKGRTCGYTF,TGTGCCAGCAGTAAAGGACGGACCTGTGGCTACACCTTC
TRBV11-2,TRBJ2-5,12,-,few,CASSPVSETQYF,TGTGCCAGCAGCCCCGTTTCGGAGACCCAGTACTTC
TRBV6-5,TRBJ2-5,16,-,-,CASSYADAPWGETQYF,TGTGCCAGCAGTTACGCTGATGCCCCGTGGGGAGAGACCCAGTACTTC
TRBV20-1,TRBJ2-3,13,-,many,CSVQTQIPVAQYF,TGCAGTGTCCAGACACAGATCCCTGTCGCGCAGTATTTT
TRBV7-2,TRBJ1-5,15,TRBD1,-,CASSFMTGGNQPQHF,TGTGCCAGCAGCTTTATGACAGGGGGCAATCAGCCCCAGCATTTT
TRBV12-3/TRBV12-4,TRBJ1-5,14,TRBD1,-,CASSGTGDSQPQHF,TGTGCCAGCAGTGGGACAGGGGACTCCCAGCCCCAGCATTTT
TRBV5-8,TRBJ2-1,13,-,few,CASSLDAPAKQFF,TGTGCCAGCAGCTTGGATGCTCCGGCCAAGCAGTTCTTC
TRBV4-1,TRBJ2-7,14,TRBD1,few,CASSHGTGTYEQYF,TGCGCCAGCAGCCACGGGACAGGAACCTACGAGCAGTATTTC
TRBV14,TRBJ2-5,15,TRBD1,-,CASSSRQGKGETQYF,TGTGCCAGCAGCTCTCGACAGGGGAAGGGGGAGACCCAGTACTTC
TRBV4-2,TRBJ2-7,16,TRBD2,-,CASSQEGLAGNYEQYF,TGTGCCAGCAGCCAAGAGGGACTAGCGGGGAACTACGAGCAGTACTTC
TRBV24-1,TRBJ2-1,14,TRBD1,once,CATSDRGLGNEQFF,TGTGCCACCAGTGACAGGGGGTTAGGAAATGAGCAGTTCTTC
TRBV6-5,TRBJ1-2,14,-,-,CASSGWGRDYGYTF,TGTGCCAGCAGTGGCTGGGGTCGAGACTATGGCTACACCTTC
TRBV7-2,TRBJ2-7,15,TRBD2,few,CASSSYSGGIDEQYF,TGTGCCAGCAGCTCTTATAGCGGGGGGATCGACGAGCAGTACTTC
TRBV5-1,TRBJ2-5,17,TRBD2,-,CASSFGLAGGSPETQYF,TGCGCCAGCAGCTTCGGACTAGCGGGGGGCTCCCCAGAGACCCAGTACTTC
TRBV2,TRBJ1-5,14,TRBD1,few,CASNRGEGNQPQHF,TGTGCCAGCAACAGGGGAGAGGGCAATCAGCCCCAGCATTTT
TRBV6-1,TRBJ2-5,13,-,-,CASRRKRTETQYF,TGTGCCAGCAGGCGCAAAAGGACAGAGACCCAGTACTTC
TRBV7-2,TRBJ2-1,14,-,-,CASSLVRQGHEQFF,TGTGCCAGCAGCTTAGTCCGTCAGGGACATGAGCAGTTCTTC
TRBV9,TRBJ2-1,15,-,once,CASRGGPSSYNEQFF,TGTGCCAGTCGTGGGGGCCCGAGCTCCTACAATGAGCAGTTCTTC
TRBV11-3,TRBJ2-1,14,TRBD2,-,CASSLPLAGNEQFF,TGTGCCAGCAGCTTGCCACTAGCGGGGAATGAGCAGTTCTTC
TRBV7-7,TRBJ2-5,17,TRBD1,once,CASSYGDRGDPRETQYF,TGTGCTAGCAGCTACGGGGACAGGGGCGACCCCAGAGAGACCCAGTACTTC